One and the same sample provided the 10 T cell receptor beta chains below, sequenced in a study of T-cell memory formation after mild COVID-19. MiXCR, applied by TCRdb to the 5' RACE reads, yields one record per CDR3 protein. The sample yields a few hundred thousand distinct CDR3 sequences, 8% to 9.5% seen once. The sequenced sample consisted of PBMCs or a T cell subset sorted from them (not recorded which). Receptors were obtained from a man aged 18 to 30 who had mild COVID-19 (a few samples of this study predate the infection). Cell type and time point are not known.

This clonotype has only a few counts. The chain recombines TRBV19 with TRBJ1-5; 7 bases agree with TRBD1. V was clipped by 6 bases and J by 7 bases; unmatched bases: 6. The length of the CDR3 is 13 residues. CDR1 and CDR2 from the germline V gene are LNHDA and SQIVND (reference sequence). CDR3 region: CASSGTALQPQHF. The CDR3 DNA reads TGTGCCAGTAGCGGGACAGCGCTACAGCCCCAGCATTTT.

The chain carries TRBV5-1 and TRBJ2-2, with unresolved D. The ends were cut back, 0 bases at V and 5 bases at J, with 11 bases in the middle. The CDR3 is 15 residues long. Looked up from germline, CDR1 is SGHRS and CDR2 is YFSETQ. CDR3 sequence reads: CASSLATFGTGELFF. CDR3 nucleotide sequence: TGCGCCAGCAGCTTGGCCACGTTTGGGACCGGGGAGCTGTTTTTT.

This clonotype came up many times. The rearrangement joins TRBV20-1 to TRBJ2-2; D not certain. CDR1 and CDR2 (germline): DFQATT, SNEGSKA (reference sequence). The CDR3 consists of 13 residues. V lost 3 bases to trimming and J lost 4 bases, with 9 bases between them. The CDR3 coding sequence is TGCAGTGCTAGGGCCGGATTCACCGGGGAGCTGTTTTTT. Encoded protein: CSARAGFTGELFF.

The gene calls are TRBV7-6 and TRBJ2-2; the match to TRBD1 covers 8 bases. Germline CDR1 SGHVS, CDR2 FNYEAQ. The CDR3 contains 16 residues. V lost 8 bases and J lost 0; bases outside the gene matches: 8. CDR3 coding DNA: TGTGCCAGCTCCTCGATGGGACAGGCGAACACCGGGGAGCTGTTTTTT. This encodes CASSSMGQANTGELFF.

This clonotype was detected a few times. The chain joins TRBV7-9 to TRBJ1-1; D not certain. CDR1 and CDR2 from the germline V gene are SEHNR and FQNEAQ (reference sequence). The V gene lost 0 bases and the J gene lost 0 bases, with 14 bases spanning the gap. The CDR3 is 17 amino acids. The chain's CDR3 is CASSLAPPAFMNTEAFF. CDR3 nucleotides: TGTGCCAGCAGCTTAGCCCCCCCAGCCTTTATGAACACTGAAGCTTTCTTT.

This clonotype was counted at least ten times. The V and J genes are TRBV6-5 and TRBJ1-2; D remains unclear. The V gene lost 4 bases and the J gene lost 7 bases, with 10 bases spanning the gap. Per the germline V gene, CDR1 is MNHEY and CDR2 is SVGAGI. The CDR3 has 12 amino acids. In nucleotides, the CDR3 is TGTGCCAGCAGTTTGAGGGAAGGTGGCTACACCTTC. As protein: CASSLREGGYTF.

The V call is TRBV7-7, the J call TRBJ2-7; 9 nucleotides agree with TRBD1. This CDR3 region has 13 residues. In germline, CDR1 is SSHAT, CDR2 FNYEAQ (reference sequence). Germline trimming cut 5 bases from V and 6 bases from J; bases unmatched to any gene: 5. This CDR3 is CASSTGQGGEQYF. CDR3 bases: TGTGCCAGCAGCACGGGACAGGGCGGCGAGCAGTACTTC.

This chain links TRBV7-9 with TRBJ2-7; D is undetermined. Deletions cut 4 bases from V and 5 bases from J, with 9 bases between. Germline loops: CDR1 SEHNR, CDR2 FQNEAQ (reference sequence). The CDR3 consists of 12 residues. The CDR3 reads CASSSDWDEQYF. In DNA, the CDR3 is TGTGCCAGCAGCTCTGACTGGGACGAGCAGTACTTC.

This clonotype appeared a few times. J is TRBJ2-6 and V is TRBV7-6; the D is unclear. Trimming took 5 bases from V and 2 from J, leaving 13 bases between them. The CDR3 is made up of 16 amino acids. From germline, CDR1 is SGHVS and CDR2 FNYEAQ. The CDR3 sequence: CASSPLTVPGANVLTF. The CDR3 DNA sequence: TGTGCCAGCAGCCCCTTAACGGTCCCTGGGGCCAACGTCCTGACTTTC.

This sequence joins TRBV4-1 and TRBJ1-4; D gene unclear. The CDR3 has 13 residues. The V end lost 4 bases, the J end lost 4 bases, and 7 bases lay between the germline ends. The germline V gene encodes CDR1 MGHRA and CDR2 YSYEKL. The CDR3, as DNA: TGCGCCAGCAGCCGGAGGGTTAATGAAAAACTGTTTTTT. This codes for CASSRRVNEKLFF.